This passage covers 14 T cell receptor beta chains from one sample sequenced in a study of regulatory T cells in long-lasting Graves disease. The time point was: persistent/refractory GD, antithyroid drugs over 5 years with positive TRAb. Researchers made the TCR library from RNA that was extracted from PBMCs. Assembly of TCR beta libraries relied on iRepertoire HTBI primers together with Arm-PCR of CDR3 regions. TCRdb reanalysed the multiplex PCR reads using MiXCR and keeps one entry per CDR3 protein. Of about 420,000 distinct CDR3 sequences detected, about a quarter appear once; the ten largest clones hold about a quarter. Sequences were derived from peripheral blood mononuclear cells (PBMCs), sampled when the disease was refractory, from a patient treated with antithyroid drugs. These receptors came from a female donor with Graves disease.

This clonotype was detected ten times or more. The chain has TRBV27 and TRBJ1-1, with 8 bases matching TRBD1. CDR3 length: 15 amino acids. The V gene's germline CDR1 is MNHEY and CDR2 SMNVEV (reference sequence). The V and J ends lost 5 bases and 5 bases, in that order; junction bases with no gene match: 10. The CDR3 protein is CASSPRQGRGTEAFF. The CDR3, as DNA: TGTGCCAGCAGTCCGCGACAGGGGAGGGGGACTGAAGCTTTCTTT.

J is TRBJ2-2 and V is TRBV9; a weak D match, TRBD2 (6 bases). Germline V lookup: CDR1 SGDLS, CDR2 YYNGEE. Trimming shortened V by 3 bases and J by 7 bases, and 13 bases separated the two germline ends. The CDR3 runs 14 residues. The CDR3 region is CASSEPAGSGELFF. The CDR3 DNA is TGTGCCAGCAGCGAGCCCGCGGGGAGCGGGGAGCTGTTTTTT.

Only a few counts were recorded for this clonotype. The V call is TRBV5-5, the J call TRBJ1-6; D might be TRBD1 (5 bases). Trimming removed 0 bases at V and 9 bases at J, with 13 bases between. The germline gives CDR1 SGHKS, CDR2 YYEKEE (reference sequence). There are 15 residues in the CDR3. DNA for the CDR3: TGTGCCAGCAGCTTGGAGCTGGGGGTCCGTTCACCCCTCCACTTT. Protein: CASSLELGVRSPLHF.

The CDR3 sequence is CASSLACWGNQPQHF. The CDR3 DNA reads TGCGCCAGCAGCTTGGCCTGCTGGGGCAATCAGCCCCAGCATTTT. This sequence joins TRBV5-1 and TRBJ1-5; unclear D gene. CDR3 length equals 15 residues. V lost 0 bases to trimming and J lost 2 bases, with 9 bases between them. Germline lookup yields CDR1 SGHRS and CDR2 YFSETQ.

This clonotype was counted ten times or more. CDR3 loop: CASSRPGNHYGYTF. The DNA for the CDR3 is TGTGCCAGCAGTCGCCCGGGAAACCACTATGGCTACACCTTC. J is TRBJ1-2 and V is TRBV2, with D unclear. CDR3 size: 14 residues. Trimming took off 5 bases at V and 3 bases at J, with 13 bases between the two ends. Germline loops: CDR1 SNHLY, CDR2 FYNNEI.

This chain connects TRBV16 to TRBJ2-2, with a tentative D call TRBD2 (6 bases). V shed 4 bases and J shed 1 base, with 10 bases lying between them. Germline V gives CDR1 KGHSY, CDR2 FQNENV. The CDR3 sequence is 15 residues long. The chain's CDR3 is CASSPREGNTGELFF. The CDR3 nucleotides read TGTGCCAGCAGCCCGCGGGAAGGGAACACCGGGGAGCTGTTTTTT.

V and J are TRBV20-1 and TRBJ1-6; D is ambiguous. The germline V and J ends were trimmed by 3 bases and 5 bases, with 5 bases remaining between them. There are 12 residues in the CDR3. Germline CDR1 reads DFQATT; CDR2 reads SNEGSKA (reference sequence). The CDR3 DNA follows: TGCAGTGCTAGCAGCAATAATTCACCCCTCCACTTT. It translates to CSASSNNSPLHF.

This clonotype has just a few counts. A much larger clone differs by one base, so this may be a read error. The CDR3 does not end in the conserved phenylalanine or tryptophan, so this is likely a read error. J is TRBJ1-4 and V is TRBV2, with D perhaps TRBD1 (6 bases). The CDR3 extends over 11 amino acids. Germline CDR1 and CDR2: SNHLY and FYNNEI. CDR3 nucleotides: TGTGGGGGGCTGCGGGATGAAAAACTGTTTCTT. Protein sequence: CGGLRDEKLFL.

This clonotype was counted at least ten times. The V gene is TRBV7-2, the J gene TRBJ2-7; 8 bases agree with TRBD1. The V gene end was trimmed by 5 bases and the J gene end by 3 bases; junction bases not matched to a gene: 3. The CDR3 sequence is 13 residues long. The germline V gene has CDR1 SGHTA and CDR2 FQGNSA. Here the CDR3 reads CASSPDRVYEQYF. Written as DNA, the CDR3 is TGTGCCAGCAGCCCGGACAGGGTCTACGAGCAGTACTTC.

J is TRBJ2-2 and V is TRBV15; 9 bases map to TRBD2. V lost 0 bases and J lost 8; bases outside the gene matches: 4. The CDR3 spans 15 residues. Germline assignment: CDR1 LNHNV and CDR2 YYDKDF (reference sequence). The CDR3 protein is CATSRDLLAGGELFF. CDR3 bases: TGTGCCACCAGCAGAGATCTTCTAGCGGGAGGGGAGCTGTTTTTT. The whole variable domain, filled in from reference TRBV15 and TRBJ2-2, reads DAMVIQNPRYQVTQFGKPVTLSCSQTLNHNVMYWYQQKSSQAPKLLFHYYDKDFNNEADTPDNFQSRRPNTSFCFLDIRSPGLGDTAMYLCATSRDLLAGGELFFGEGSRLTVL.

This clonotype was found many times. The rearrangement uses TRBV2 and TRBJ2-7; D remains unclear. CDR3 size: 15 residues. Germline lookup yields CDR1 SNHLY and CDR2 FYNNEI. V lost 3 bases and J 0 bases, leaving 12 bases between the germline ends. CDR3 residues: CASSDVLPGSYEQYF. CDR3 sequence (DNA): TGTGCCAGCAGTGACGTCCTTCCAGGCTCCTACGAGCAGTACTTC.

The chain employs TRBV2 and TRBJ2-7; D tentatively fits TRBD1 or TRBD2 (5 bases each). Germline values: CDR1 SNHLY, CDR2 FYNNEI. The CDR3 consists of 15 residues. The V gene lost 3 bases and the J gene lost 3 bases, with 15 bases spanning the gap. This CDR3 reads CASSEDRGPFYEQYF. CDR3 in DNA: TGTGCCAGCAGTGAGGACCGGGGACCTTTCTACGAGCAGTACTTC.

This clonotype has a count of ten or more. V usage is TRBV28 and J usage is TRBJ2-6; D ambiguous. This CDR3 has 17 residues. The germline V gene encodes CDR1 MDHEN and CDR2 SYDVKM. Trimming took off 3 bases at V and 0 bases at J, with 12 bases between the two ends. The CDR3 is CASSLGSFSSGANVLTF. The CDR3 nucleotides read TGTGCCAGCAGTTTGGGCAGCTTTAGCTCTGGGGCCAACGTCCTGACTTTC.

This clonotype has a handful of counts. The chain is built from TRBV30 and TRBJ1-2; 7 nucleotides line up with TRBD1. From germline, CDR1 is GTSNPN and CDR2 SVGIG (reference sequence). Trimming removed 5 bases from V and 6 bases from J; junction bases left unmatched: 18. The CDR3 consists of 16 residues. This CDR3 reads CAWLSGTAGRGNGYTF. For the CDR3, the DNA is TGTGCCTGGCTCTCCGGGACAGCAGGGCGGGGTAATGGCTACACCTTC. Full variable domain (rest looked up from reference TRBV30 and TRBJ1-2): SQTIHQWPATLVQPVGSPLSLECTVEGTSNPNLYWYRQAAGRGLQLLFYSVGIGQISSEVPQNLSASRPQDRQFILSSKKLLLSDSGFYLCAWLSGTAGRGNGYTFGSGTRLTVV.